Below are 28 T cell receptor beta chains sequenced from a single sample in a study of shared clonotypes between healthy human individuals. Profiled with immunoSEQ multiplex PCR; TCRdb holds only in-frame clones, not every one. This sample carries about 480,000 clones, roughly 79% of them seen once, and the ten largest clones take around 12%. The sequenced sample consisted of PBMCs. The source is a woman aged 40-49 years in good health. Some clones in this sample may be carry-over from other donors' samples.

V is TRBV7-9 and J is TRBJ2-7; 10 nucleotides align to TRBD1. This CDR3 has 15 amino acids. Germline CDR1 and CDR2: SEHNR and FQNEAQ (reference sequence). J was trimmed by 6 bases and V by 5 bases; bases with no gene match: 10. The CDR3, as DNA: TGTGCCAGCAGCCCCCAAGGACAGGGGGTAGGCGAGCAGTACTTC. It translates to CASSPQGQGVGEQYF.

The V gene is TRBV16, the J gene TRBJ2-7; D not resolved. Per the germline V gene, CDR1 is KGHSY and CDR2 is FQNENV. The CDR3 sequence is 14 residues long. Trimming removed 2 bases from V and 2 bases from J, with 10 bases in between. The DNA for the CDR3 is TGTGCCAGCAGCCAAAGGCCCATCCCCTACGAGCAGTACTTC. Translation: CASSQRPIPYEQYF.

This rearrangement joins TRBV6-1 to TRBJ2-3; 8 positions agree with TRBD2. The CDR3 has 13 amino acids. V shed 10 bases and J 2 bases; nucleotides not matched to a gene: 5. Germline V gene data show CDR1 as MNHNS and CDR2 as SASEGT. The CDR3 bases are TGTGCCACACGTAGCGGGGACACAGATACGCAGTATTTT. Amino acids: CATRSGDTDTQYF.

The V gene is TRBV5-1, the J gene TRBJ2-7, with 7 bases aligning to TRBD2. Germline V gene sequence: CDR1 SGHRS, CDR2 YFSETQ. The V gene end was trimmed by 6 bases and the J gene end by 0 bases; junction bases not matched to a gene: 18. This CDR3 has 18 amino acids. The CDR3: CASTRDSAREGFSYEQYF. In DNA, the CDR3 is TGCGCCAGCACCCGAGATAGTGCTAGGGAGGGGTTCTCCTACGAGCAGTACTTC. The variable domain in full, completed from reference TRBV5-1 and TRBJ2-7, reads KAGVTQTPRYLIKTRGQQVTLSCSPISGHRSVSWYQQTPGQGLQFLFEYFSETQRNKGNFPGRFSGRQFSNSRSEMNVSTLELGDSALYLCASTRDSAREGFSYEQYFGPGTRLTVT.

The chain is built from TRBV6-1 and TRBJ2-7, with TRBD2 matching 14 bases. There are 16 residues in the CDR3. V trimming: 6 bases; J trimming: 3 bases; junction bases outside the gene matches: 7. Germline CDR1 is MNHNS and CDR2 is SASEGT. The CDR3 coding sequence is TGTGCCAGCAGCGAACAGGGACTAGCGGGAGTCTACGAGCAGTACTTC. It is translated as CASSEQGLAGVYEQYF.

The genes are TRBV28 and TRBJ2-2; D remains ambiguous. This CDR3 contains 13 residues. Germline V gene lookup returns CDR1 MDHEN and CDR2 SYDVKM. V was pared by 8 bases and J by 1 base, with 8 bases between. The CDR3 reads CASLGWNTGELFF. Written as DNA, the CDR3 is TGTGCCAGCCTCGGCTGGAACACCGGGGAGCTGTTTTTT.

The V call is TRBV7-2, the J call TRBJ2-5, with TRBD1 as a possible D gene (7 bases). Germline V gives CDR1 SGHTA, CDR2 FQGNSA. The CDR3 runs 14 residues. The ends were cut back, 5 bases at V and 3 bases at J, with 13 bases in the middle. The CDR3 spells CASSPAGTEETQYF. DNA for the CDR3: TGTGCCAGCAGCCCTGCGGGGACAGAAGAGACCCAGTACTTC.

The rearrangement uses TRBV6-5 and TRBJ2-5; no clear D. Trimming left V 2 bases short and J 3 bases short, with 7 bases between. Germline CDR1 and CDR2: MNHEY and SVGAGI. The CDR3 is 13 amino acids. CDR3 protein: CASSYTEEETQYF. The CDR3 nucleotides read TGTGCCAGCAGTTACACCGAAGAAGAGACCCAGTACTTC.

The genes are TRBV4-1 and TRBJ1-5; no firm D call. Germline values: CDR1 MGHRA, CDR2 YSYEKL. The CDR3 is 15 amino acids. Between the trimmed V and J ends, which lost 3 bases and 1 base, there was a span of 10 bases. Here the CDR3 DNA reads TGCGCCAGCAGCCAGACGGTGTGGAGCAATCAGCCCCAGCATTTT. Residues: CASSQTVWSNQPQHF.

This clone showed up just once. The chain links TRBV7-3 to TRBJ2-5, with D possibly being TRBD1 (6 bases). Germline V gene sequence: CDR1 SGHTA, CDR2 FQGTGA. V was trimmed by 5 bases and J by 3 bases, leaving 19 bases between them. The CDR3 sequence is 16 residues long. The DNA of the CDR3 is TGTGCCAGCAGCGGCGGTCCGGGACAACTGAAAGAGACCCAGTACTTC. This codes for CASSGGPGQLKETQYF.

V and J are TRBV12-5 and TRBJ2-5; 7 bases align to TRBD1. The trim removed 1 base at V and 4 bases at J, leaving 3 bases unmatched. This CDR3 comprises 14 residues. CDR1 and CDR2 from the germline V gene are LGHNT and FRNRAP. The CDR3 nucleotides are TGTGCTAGTGGTTTGGGACAGGGTGCAGAGACCCAGTACTTC. Translated: CASGLGQGAETQYF.

The chain has TRBV12-2 and TRBJ2-7; the tabulated D call, TRBD2, remains unverified against the DNA. TRBV12-2 is given as a pseudogene. CDR3 length: 14 residues. The CDR3 sequence is CASRFGLAGERADF. The DNA of the CDR3 is TGTGCAAGTCGCTTTGGACTAGCGGGAGAGAGGGCGGACTTC.

CDR3 sequence: CASSLMAGEGETQYF. The CDR3 nucleotides are TGTGCCAGCAGCTTAATGGCGGGAGAAGGGGAGACCCAGTACTTC. This chain links TRBV7-3 with TRBJ2-5, with 7 bases that match TRBD2. Unmatched junction bases numbered 7, after V lost 1 base and J lost 5 bases. From germline, CDR1 is SGHTA and CDR2 FQGTGA. The CDR3 consists of 15 residues.

The chain links TRBV5-1 to TRBJ2-7; 7 positions agree with TRBD1. With 6 bases clipped from V and 6 bases from J, the junction kept 15 bases outside the gene matches. The CDR3 length is 15 residues. Germline V gene lookup returns CDR1 SGHRS and CDR2 YFSETQ. The CDR3: CASNPRQGLPGEQYF. CDR3 coding DNA: TGCGCCAGCAATCCGAGACAGGGCCTTCCGGGCGAGCAGTACTTC.

The rearrangement uses TRBV6-5 and TRBJ2-5; the D call may be TRBD1 or TRBD2 (6 bases each). Trimming took 2 bases from V and 5 from J, leaving 15 bases between them. The germline gives CDR1 MNHEY, CDR2 SVGAGI. This CDR3 comprises 15 residues. CDR3 loop: CASSYPGAGSETQYF. CDR3 coding DNA: TGTGCCAGCAGTTACCCGGGGGCCGGGTCCGAGACCCAGTACTTC.

The genes are TRBV29-1 and TRBJ1-2, with unresolved D. CDR1 and CDR2 from the germline V gene are SQVTM and ANQGSEA. The CDR3 runs to 12 residues. V gave up 0 bases and J gave up 6 bases, with 8 bases separating them. CDR3: CSVEEGENGYTF. CDR3 DNA sequence: TGCAGCGTTGAAGAGGGTGAGAATGGCTACACCTTC.

The chain combines TRBV19 with TRBJ1-1; D not resolved. Germline V gives CDR1 LNHDA, CDR2 SQIVND (reference sequence). CDR3 length equals 13 residues. Deletions cut 5 bases from V and 7 bases from J, with 14 bases between. The chain's CDR3 is CASSSRQDLEAFF. The DNA of the CDR3 is TGTGCCAGTAGTTCCCGGCAGGACCTTGAAGCTTTCTTT.

This clone was counted between two and nine times. The chain employs TRBV6-5 and TRBJ2-1; TRBD2 agrees at 8 bases. Per germline, CDR1 MNHEY and CDR2 SVGAGI. The CDR3 consists of 15 residues. With 0 bases clipped from V and 5 bases from J, the junction kept 3 bases outside the gene matches. The CDR3: CASSYSTGGDNEQFF. The CDR3 coding sequence is TGTGCCAGCAGTTACTCTACGGGAGGGGACAATGAGCAGTTCTTC.

This chain uses TRBV29-1 with TRBJ2-7, with TRBD1 matching over 8 bases. The CDR3 covers 14 residues. J gave up 2 bases and V 4 bases, and 7 bases lay outside the gene matches. Germline assignment: CDR1 SQVTM and CDR2 ANQGSEA. The CDR3 DNA reads TGCAGCGTTGGGGGACAGGACATCACCTACGAGCAGTACTTC. This sequence encodes CSVGGQDITYEQYF.

The chain recombines TRBV7-3 with TRBJ2-1; D perhaps matches TRBD2 (6 bases). Germline V gives CDR1 SGHTA, CDR2 FQGTGA. This CDR3 contains 14 residues. The germline V and J ends were trimmed by 5 bases and 9 bases, with 17 bases remaining between them. The CDR3 bases are TGTGCCAGCAGCGCCGGAGGGCCGGGTGTTGAGCAGTTCTTC. Translating gives CASSAGGPGVEQFF.

The table lists this clone with a few counts. The chain links TRBV30 to TRBJ1-1; 12 positions agree with TRBD1. The CDR3 consists of 12 residues. Unmatched junction bases numbered 7, after V lost 5 bases and J lost 12 bases. The V gene's germline CDR1 is GTSNPN and CDR2 SVGIG (reference sequence). As DNA, the CDR3 is TGTGCCTGGGGGACAGGGGGCTGGAAGACTTTCTTT. It is translated as CAWGTGGWKTFF.

This clone was seen once. V usage is TRBV28 and J usage is TRBJ2-7, with TRBD1 matching 9 bases. Germline lookup yields CDR1 MDHEN and CDR2 SYDVKM. Trimming took 0 bases from V and 1 from J; bases not matched to a gene: 4. The CDR3 runs 16 residues. CDR3 protein: CASSLWTGGQSYEQYF. DNA for the CDR3: TGTGCCAGCAGTTTATGGACAGGGGGTCAATCCTACGAGCAGTACTTC.

The chain has TRBV5-1 and TRBJ2-3; maybe TRBD1 (6 bases). V was shortened by 5 bases and J by 9 bases, with 19 bases between the two germline ends. The CDR3 has 14 residues. Germline V gene sequence: CDR1 SGHRS, CDR2 YFSETQ. CDR3 amino acids: CASSTLGEQGTQYF. The CDR3 DNA reads as TGCGCCAGCAGTACGTTGGGAGAGCAGGGGACGCAGTATTTT.

J is TRBJ2-1 and V is TRBV5-1; 8 bases are shared with TRBD1. The germline gives CDR1 SGHRS, CDR2 YFSETQ. This CDR3 comprises 14 residues. V lost 4 bases and J lost 8; bases outside the gene matches: 8. The CDR3 coding sequence is TGCGCCAGCAGCCGCTACGACAGGGGCTATGAGCAGTTCTTC. Protein product: CASSRYDRGYEQFF.

This clone occurred a few times. CDR3 sequence: CASSLRSGGHNEQFF. DNA for the CDR3: TGTGCCAGCAGCTTAAGGTCGGGAGGACACAATGAGCAGTTCTTC. The rearrangement links TRBV11-3 to TRBJ2-1; 7 positions agree with TRBD2. This CDR3 contains 15 residues. CDR1 and CDR2 (germline): SGHNT, YENEEA. V trimming: 2 bases; J trimming: 5 bases; junction bases outside the gene matches: 6.

The chain carries TRBV18 and TRBJ1-4; D gene uncertain. Trimming pared 3 bases from V and 8 bases from J, leaving 7 bases between. Germline V gene data show CDR1 as KGHSH and CDR2 as LQKENI. The CDR3 contains 12 residues. CDR3 DNA: TGTGCCAGCTCACCCCCGGAGGAAAAACTGTTTTTT. Its translation is CASSPPEEKLFF.

This clone occurred a few times. V usage is TRBV28 and J usage is TRBJ2-1; D is perhaps TRBD1 (5 bases). Germline-derived CDR1 and CDR2 are MDHEN and SYDVKM. The CDR3 has 9 residues. The germline V and J ends were trimmed by 5 bases and 12 bases, with 5 bases remaining between them. The CDR3 sequence: CASSRGQFF. CDR3 DNA sequence: TGTGCCAGCAGTAGGGGGCAGTTCTTC.

V and J are TRBV5-8 and TRBJ2-5; TRBD1 is a possible D gene (6 bases). The CDR3 runs to 15 residues. Trimming removed 3 bases from V and 0 bases from J, with 12 bases in between. CDR1 SGHTS and CDR2 YDEGEE come from the germline V gene. CDR3 amino acids: CASSSTRGYQETQYF. CDR3 in DNA: TGTGCCAGCAGCTCAACTAGGGGGTACCAAGAGACCCAGTACTTC.